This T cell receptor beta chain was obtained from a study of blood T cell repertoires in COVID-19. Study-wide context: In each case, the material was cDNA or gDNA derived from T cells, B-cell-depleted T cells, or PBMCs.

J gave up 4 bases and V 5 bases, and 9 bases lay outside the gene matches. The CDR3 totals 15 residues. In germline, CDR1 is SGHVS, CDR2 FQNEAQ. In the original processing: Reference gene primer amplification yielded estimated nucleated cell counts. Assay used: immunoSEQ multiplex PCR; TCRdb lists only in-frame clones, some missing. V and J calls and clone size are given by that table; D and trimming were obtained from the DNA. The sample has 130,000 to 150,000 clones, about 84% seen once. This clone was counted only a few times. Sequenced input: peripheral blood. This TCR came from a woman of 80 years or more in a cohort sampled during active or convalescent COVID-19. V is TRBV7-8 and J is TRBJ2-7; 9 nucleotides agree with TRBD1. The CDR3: CASSTTGTGRYEQYV. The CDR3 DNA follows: TGTGCCAGCAGCACAACCGGGACAGGGAGATACGAGCAGTACGTC.